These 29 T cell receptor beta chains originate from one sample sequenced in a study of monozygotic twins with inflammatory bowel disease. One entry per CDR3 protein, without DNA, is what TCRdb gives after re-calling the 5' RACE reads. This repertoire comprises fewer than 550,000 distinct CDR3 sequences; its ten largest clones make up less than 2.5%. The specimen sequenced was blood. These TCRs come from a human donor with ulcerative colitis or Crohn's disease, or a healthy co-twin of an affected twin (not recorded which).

The CDR3 reads CSARVGPTYNSPLHF. The chain recombines TRBV20-1 with TRBJ1-6. Germline V lookup: CDR1 DFQATT, CDR2 SNEGSKA (reference sequence). This CDR3 has 15 residues.

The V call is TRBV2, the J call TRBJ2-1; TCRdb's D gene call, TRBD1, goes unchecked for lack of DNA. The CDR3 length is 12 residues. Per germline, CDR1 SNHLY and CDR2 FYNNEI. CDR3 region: CASIGGAVEQFF.

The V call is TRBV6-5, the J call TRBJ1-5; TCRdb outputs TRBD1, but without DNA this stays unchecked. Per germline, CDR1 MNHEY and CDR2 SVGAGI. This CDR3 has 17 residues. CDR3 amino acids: CASSYSPRTTGNQPQHF.

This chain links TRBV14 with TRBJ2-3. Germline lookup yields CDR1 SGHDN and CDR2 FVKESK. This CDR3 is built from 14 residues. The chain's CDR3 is CASSQDLGPDTQYF. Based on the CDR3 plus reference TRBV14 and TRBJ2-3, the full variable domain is EAGVTQFPSHSVIEKGQTVTLRCDPISGHDNLYWYRRVMGKEIKFLLHFVKESKQDESGMPNNRFLAERTGGTYSTLKVQPAELEDSGVYFCASSQDLGPDTQYFGPGTRLTVL.

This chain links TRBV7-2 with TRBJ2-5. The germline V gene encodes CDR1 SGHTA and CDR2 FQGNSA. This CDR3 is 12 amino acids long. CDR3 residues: CASSLGLETQYF.

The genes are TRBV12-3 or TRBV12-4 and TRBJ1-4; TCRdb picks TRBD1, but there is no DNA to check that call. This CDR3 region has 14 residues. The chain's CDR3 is CASRTLGKGEKLFF.

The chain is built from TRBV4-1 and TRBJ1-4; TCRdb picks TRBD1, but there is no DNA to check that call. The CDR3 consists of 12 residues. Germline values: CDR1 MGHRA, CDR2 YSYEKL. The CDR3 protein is CASGFPLGKLFF.

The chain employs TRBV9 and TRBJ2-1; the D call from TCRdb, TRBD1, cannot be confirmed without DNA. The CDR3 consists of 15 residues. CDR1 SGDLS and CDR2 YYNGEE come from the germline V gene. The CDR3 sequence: CASSGTPSPYNEQFF.

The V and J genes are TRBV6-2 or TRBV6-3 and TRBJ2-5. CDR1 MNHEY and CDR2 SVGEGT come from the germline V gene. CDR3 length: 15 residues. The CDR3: CASSYRAPSIETQYF.

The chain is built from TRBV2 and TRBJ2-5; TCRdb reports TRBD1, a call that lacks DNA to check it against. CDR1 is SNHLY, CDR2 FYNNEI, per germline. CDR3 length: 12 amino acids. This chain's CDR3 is CASSGWGETQYF.

The CDR3 loop is CASTTSGTGKSETQYF. This sequence joins TRBV28 and TRBJ2-5; the D call from TCRdb, TRBD1, cannot be confirmed without DNA. Germline values: CDR1 MDHEN, CDR2 SYDVKM. The CDR3 spans 16 residues.

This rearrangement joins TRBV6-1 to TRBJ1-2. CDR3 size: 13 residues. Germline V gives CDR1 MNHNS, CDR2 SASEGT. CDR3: CASSEALSYGYTF.

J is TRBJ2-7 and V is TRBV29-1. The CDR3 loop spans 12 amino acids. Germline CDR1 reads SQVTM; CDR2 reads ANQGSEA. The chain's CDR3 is CSAKEGGWEQYF.

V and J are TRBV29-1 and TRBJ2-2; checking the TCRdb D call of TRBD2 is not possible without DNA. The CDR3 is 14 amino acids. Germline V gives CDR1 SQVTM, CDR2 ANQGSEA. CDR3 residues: CSGGTSGSVGELFF.

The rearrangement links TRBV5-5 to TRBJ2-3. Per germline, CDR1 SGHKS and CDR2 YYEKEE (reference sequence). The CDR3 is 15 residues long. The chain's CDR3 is CASSRTQTGTDTQYF.

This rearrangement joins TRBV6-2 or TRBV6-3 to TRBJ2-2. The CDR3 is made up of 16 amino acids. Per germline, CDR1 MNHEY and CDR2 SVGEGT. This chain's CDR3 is CASRYLVSLVPAELFF.

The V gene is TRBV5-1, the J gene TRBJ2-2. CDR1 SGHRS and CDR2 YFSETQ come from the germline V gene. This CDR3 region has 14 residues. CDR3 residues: CASRGEYRAGELFF. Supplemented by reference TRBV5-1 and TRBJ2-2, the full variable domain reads KAGVTQTPRYLIKTRGQQVTLSCSPISGHRSVSWYQQTPGQGLQFLFEYFSETQRNKGNFPGRFSGRQFSNSRSEMNVSTLELGDSALYLCASRGEYRAGELFFGEGSRLTVL.

The CDR3: CASSLRQNLNTEAFF. The chain uses TRBV5-4 and TRBJ1-1; as DNA is missing, the TRBD1 call by TCRdb cannot be tested. Germline V gives CDR1 SGHNT, CDR2 YYREEE (reference sequence). The length of the CDR3 is 15 residues.

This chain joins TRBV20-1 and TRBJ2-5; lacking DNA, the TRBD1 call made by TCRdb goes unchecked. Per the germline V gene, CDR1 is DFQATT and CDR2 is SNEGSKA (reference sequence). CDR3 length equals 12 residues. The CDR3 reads CSAPGGGETQYF.

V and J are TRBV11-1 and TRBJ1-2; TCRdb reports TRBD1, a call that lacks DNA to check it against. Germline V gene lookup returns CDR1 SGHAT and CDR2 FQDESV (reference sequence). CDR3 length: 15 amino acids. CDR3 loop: CASSPRQGAGYGYTF.

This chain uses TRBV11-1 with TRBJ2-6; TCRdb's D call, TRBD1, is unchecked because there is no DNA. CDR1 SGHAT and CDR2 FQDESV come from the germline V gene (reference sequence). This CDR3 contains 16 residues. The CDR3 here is CASSLLGDSGANVLTF. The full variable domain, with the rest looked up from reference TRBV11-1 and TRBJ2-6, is EAEVAQSPRYKITEKSQAVAFWCDPISGHATLYWYRQILGQGPELLVQFQDESVVDDSQLPKDRFSAERLKGVDSTLKIQPAELGDSAMYLCASSLLGDSGANVLTFGAGSRLTVL.

CDR3 protein: CASSEPTGISNQPQHF. This chain uses TRBV6-1 with TRBJ1-5; checking the TCRdb D call of TRBD1 is not possible without DNA. Per the germline V gene, CDR1 is MNHNS and CDR2 is SASEGT. CDR3 size: 16 residues.

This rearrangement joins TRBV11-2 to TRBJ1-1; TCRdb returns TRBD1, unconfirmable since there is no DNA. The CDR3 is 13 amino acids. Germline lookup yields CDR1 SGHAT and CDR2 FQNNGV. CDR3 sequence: CASSLVMGHQAFF. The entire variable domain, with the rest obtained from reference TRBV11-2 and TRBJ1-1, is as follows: EAGVAQSPRYKIIEKRQSVAFWCNPISGHATLYWYQQILGQGPKLLIQFQNNGVVDDSQLPKDRFSAERLKGVDSTLKIQPAKLEDSAVYLCASSLVMGHQAFFGQGTRLTVV.

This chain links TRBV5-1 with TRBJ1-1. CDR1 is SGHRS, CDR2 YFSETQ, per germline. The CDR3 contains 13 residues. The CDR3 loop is CASSMDGNTEAFF.

The CDR3 region is CASSYGTDSYEQYF. The rearrangement links TRBV6-2 or TRBV6-3 to TRBJ2-7; TCRdb's D call of TRBD1 is untestable without DNA. The V gene's germline CDR1 is MNHEY and CDR2 SVGEGT. CDR3 length equals 14 residues.

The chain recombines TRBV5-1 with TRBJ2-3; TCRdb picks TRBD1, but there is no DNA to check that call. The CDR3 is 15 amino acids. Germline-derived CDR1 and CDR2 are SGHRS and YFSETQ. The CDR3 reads CPSSHRTGNSDTQYF.

This chain's CDR3 is CASHRDRSQETQYF. The chain recombines TRBV5-1 with TRBJ2-5; TCRdb gives TRBD1 as the D gene, but with no DNA this cannot be confirmed. The CDR3 covers 14 residues. Germline V gives CDR1 SGHRS, CDR2 YFSETQ.

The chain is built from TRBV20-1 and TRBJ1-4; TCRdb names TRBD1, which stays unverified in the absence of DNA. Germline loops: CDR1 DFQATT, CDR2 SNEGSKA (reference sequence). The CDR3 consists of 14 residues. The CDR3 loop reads CSARDQGLDEKLFF.

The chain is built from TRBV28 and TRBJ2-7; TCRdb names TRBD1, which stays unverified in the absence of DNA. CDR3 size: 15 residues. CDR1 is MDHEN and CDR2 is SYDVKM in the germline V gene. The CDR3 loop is CASSSPPTGAYEQYF.